One and the same sample provided the 4 T cell receptor beta chains below, sequenced in a study of response to subunit inactivated influenza vaccine. TCRdb independently ran MiXCR on the RT-PCR reads; one entry per CDR3 protein. In the table there are under 800,000 distinct CDR3 sequences, 14% of which are singletons. The input for sequencing was PBMCs from blood, taken approximately 15 days before vaccination. The receptors originated from a man in his fifties who received an inactivated influenza vaccine.

The gene calls are TRBV29-1 and TRBJ2-5; the match to TRBD1 covers 7 bases. V lost 3 bases, J lost 5 bases, and 6 bases stayed unmatched. Per germline, CDR1 SQVTM and CDR2 ANQGSEA. The CDR3 extends over 13 amino acids. CDR3 loop: CSVEKGAGETQYF. The DNA for the CDR3 is TGCAGCGTTGAGAAGGGGGCTGGGGAGACCCAGTACTTC.

The V and J genes are TRBV4-3 and TRBJ2-7, with D tentatively TRBD2 (5 bases). Trimming pared 1 base from V and 7 bases from J, leaving 14 bases between. The V gene's germline CDR1 is LGHNA and CDR2 YSLEER. There are 14 residues in the CDR3. The CDR3 DNA sequence: TGCGCCAGCAGCCAAGTATCCGGGCAGCGGGAGCAGTACTTC. Amino acids: CASSQVSGQREQYF.

The V call is TRBV12-3 or TRBV12-4, the J call TRBJ2-7, with a possible D match to TRBD2 (5 bases). The CDR3 totals 13 residues. The germline V and J ends were trimmed by 3 bases and 3 bases, with 9 bases remaining between them. DNA for the CDR3: TGTGCCAGCAGTTTTGGGCGGGTCTACGAGCAGTACTTC. This encodes CASSFGRVYEQYF.

The chain carries TRBV10-3 and TRBJ2-3; D is perhaps TRBD2 (6 bases). The germline CDR1 and CDR2 sequences are ENHRY and SYGVKD. Deletions cut 5 bases from V and 3 bases from J, with 15 bases between. The CDR3 spans 15 residues. The CDR3 nucleotides are TGTGCCATCAGTTTAACCGGGACTCGGACAGATACGCAGTATTTT. Amino acids: CAISLTGTRTDTQYF.